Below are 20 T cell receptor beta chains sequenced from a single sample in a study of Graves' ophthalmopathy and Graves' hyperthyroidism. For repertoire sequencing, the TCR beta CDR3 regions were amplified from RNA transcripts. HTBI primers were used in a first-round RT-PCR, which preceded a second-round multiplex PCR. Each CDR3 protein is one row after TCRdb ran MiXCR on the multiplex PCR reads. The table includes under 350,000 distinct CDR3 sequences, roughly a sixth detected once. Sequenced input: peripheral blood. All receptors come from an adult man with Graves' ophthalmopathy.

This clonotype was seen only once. CDR3 sequence: CSVTTGAGGYTF. CDR3 in DNA: TGCAGCGTGACCACCGGGGCGGGTGGCTACACCTTC. V is TRBV29-1 and J is TRBJ1-2; D might be TRBD1 (5 bases). CDR3 size: 12 residues. The V gene lost 6 bases and the J gene lost 7 bases, with 15 bases spanning the gap. Germline assignment: CDR1 SQVTM and CDR2 ANQGSEA.

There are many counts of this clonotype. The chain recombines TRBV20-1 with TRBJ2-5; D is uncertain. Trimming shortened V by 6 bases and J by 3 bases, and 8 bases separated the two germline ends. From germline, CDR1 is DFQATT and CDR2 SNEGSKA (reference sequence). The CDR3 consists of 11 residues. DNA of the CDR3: TGCAGTGCCACCCCAGAAGAGACCCAGTACTTC. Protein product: CSATPEETQYF.

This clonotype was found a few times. This CDR3 reads CASSFRGESPLHF. CDR3 in DNA: TGTGCCAGCAGTTTCCGGGGTGAGTCACCCCTCCACTTT. This chain joins TRBV12-3 or TRBV12-4 and TRBJ1-6; D is unclear. V was shortened by 3 bases and J by 10 bases, with 10 bases between the two germline ends. The CDR3 totals 13 residues.

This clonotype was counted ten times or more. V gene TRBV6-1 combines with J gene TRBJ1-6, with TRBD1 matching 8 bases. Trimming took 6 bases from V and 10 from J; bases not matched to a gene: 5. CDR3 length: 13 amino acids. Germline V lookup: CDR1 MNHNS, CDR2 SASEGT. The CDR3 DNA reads TGTGCCAGCAGCGGACAGGGAAAATCACCCCTCCACTTT. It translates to CASSGQGKSPLHF.

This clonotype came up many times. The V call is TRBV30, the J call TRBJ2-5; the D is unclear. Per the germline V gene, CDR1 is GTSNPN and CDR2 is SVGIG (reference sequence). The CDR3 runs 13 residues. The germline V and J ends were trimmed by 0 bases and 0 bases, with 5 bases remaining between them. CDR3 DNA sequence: TGTGCCTGGAGTGTACGAGACCAAGAGACCCAGTACTTC. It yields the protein CAWSVRDQETQYF.

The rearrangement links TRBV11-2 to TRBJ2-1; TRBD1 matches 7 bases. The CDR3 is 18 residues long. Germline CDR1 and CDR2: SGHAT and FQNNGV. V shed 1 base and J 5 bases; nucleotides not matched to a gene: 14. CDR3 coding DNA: TGTGCCAGCAGCTTAGTAAGGGGGCAAGCGTTTGGTCACAATGAGCAGTTCTTC. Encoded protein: CASSLVRGQAFGHNEQFF.

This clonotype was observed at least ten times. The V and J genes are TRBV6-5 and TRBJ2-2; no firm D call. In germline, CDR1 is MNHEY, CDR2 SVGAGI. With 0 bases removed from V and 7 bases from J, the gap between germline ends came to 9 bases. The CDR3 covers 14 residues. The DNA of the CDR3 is TGTGCCAGCAGTTACTCGGTGGGGTTCGGGGAGCTGTTTTTT. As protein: CASSYSVGFGELFF.

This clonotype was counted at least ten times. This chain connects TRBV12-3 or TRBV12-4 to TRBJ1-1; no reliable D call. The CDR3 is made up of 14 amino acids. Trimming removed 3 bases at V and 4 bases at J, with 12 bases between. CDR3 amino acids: CASSFGTGSTEAFF. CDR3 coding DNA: TGTGCCAGCAGTTTCGGCACGGGAAGCACTGAAGCTTTCTTT.

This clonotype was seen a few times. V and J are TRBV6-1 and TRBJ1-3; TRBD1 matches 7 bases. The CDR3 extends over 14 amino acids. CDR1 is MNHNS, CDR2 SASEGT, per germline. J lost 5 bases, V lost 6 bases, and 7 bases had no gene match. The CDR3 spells CASRPSGGRNTIYF. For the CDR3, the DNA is TGTGCCAGCAGACCTTCAGGGGGAAGAAACACCATATATTTT.

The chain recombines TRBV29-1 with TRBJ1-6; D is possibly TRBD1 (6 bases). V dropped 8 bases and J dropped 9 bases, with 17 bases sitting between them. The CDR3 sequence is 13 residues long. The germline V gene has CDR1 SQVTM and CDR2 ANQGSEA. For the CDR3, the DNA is TGCAGCTCGAGTCAGGGGAATGGTTCACCCCTCCACTTT. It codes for CSSSQGNGSPLHF.

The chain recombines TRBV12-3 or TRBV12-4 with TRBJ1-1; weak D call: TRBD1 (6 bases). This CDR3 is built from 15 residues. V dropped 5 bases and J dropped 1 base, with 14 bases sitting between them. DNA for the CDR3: TGTGCCAGCAGTAGACCGGGACACAGGAACACTGAAGCTTTCTTT. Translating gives CASSRPGHRNTEAFF.

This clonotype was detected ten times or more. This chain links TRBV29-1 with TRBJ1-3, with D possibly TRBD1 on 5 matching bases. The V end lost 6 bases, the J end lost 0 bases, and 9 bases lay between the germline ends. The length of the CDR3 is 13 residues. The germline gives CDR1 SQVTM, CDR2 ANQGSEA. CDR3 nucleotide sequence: TGCAGCGTCGGGACGGCCTCTGGAAACACCATATATTTT. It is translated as CSVGTASGNTIYF.

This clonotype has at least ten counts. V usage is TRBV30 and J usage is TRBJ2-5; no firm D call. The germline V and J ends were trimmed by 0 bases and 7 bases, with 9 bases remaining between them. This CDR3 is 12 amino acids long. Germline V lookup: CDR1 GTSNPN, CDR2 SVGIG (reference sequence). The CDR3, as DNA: TGTGCCTGGAGTGTTCCCTTGGGGACCCAGTACTTC. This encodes CAWSVPLGTQYF.

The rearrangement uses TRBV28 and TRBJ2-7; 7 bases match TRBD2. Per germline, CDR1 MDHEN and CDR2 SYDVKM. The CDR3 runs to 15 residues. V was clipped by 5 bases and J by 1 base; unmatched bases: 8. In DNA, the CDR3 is TGTGCCAGCAGTCCGACCGGGACTAAGTCCTACGAGCAGTACTTC. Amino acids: CASSPTGTKSYEQYF.

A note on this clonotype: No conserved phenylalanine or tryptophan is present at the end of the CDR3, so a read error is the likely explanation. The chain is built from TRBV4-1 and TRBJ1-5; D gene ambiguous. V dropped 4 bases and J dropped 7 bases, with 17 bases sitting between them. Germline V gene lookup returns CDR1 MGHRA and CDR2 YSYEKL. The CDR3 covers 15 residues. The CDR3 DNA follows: TGCGCCAGCAGCCGAACCGGTTACCGTAACCAGCCCCAGCATTTG. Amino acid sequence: CASSRTGYRNQPQHL.

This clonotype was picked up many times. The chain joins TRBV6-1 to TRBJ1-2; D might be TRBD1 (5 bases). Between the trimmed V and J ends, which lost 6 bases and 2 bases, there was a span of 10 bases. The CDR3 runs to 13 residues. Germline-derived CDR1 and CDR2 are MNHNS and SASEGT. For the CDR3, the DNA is TGTGCCAGCAGCTCGGGACGGAACTATGGCTACACCTTC. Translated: CASSSGRNYGYTF.

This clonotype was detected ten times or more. The CDR3 reads CASSGTGGFTYEQYF. The CDR3 DNA sequence: TGCGCCAGCAGCGGTACGGGGGGGTTCACCTACGAGCAGTACTTC. This chain links TRBV5-1 with TRBJ2-7; TRBD2 matches at 8 bases. Germline CDR1 is SGHRS and CDR2 is YFSETQ. CDR3 length: 15 residues. The V segment lost 4 bases and the J segment 2 bases; nucleotides outside the gene matches: 8.

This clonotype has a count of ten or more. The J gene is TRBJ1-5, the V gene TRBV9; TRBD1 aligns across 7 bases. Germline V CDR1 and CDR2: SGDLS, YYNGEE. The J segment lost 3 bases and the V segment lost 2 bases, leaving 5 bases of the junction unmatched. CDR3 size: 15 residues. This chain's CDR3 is CASSVTGTVNQPQHF. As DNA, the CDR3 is TGTGCCAGCAGCGTGACCGGGACAGTCAATCAGCCCCAGCATTTT.

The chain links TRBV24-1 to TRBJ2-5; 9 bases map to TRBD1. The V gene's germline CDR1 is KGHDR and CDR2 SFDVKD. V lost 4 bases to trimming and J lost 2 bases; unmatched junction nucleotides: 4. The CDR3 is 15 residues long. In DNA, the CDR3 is TGTGCCACCAGTGACCCGACAGGGGGTCAAGAGACCCAGTACTTC. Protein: CATSDPTGGQETQYF.

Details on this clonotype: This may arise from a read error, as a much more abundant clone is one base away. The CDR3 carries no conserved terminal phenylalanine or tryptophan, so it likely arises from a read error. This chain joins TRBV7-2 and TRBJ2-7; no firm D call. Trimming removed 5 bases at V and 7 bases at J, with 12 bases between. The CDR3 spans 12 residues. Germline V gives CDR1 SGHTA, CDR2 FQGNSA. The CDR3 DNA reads TGTGCCAGCAGCCCAAGCCTAAGAGAGCAGTACATC. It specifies CASSPSLREQYI.